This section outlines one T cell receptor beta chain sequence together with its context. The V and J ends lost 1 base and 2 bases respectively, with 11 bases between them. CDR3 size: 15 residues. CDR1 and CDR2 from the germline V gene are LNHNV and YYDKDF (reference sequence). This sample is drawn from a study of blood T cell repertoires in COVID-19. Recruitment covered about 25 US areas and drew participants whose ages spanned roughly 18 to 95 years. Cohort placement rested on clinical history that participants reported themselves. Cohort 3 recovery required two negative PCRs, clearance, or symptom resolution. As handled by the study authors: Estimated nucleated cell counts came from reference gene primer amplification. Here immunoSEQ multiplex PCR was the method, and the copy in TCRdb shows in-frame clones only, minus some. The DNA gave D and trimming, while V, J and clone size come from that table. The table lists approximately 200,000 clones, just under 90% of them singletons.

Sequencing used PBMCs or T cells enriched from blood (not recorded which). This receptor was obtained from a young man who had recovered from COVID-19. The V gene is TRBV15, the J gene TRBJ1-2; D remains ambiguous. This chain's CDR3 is CATSRGRTENYGYTF. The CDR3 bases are TGTGCCACCAGCAGAGGGCGAACGGAGAACTATGGCTACACCTTC.